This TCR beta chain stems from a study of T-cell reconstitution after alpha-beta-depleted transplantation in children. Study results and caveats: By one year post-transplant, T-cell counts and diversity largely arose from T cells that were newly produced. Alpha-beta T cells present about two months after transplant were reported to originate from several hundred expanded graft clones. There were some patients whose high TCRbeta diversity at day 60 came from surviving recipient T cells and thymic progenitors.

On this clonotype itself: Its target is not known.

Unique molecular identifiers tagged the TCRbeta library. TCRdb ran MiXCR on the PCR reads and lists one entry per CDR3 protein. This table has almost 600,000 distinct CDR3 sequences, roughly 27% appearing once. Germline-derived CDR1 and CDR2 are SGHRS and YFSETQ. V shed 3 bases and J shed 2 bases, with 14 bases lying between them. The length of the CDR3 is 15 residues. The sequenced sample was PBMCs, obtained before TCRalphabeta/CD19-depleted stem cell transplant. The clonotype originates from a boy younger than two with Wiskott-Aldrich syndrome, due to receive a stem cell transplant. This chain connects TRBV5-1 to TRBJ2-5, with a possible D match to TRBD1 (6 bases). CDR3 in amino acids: CASSSRQAPQETQYF. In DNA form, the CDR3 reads TGCGCCAGCAGCTCCCGACAGGCCCCACAAGAGACCCAGTACTTC.